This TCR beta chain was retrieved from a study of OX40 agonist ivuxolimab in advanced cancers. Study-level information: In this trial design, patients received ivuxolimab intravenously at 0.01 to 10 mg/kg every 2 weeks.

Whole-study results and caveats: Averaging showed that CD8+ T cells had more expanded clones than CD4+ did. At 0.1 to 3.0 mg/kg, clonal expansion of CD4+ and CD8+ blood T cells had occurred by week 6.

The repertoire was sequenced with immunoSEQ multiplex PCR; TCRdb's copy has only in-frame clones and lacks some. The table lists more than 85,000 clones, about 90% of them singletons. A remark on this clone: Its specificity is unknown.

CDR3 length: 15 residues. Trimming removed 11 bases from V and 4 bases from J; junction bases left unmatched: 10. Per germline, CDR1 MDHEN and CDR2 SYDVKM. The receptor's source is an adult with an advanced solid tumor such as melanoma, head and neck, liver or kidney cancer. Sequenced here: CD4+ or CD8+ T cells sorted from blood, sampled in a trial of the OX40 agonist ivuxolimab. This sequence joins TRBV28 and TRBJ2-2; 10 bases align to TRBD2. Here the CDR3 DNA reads TGTGCCTGTAGAGTAGCGGGAGGCCTCACCGGGGAGCTGTTTTTT. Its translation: CACRVAGGLTGELFF.